This T cell receptor (beta chain) was obtained from a study of T cell responses to AZD1222 COVID-19 vaccine. Study-wide findings and caveats: Across the whole spike, CD4 TCRs peaked at regions 160-218 and 743-854.

Note on this clone: Its antigen remains unidentified.

Germline V gene lookup returns CDR1 MNHEY and CDR2 SMNVEV (reference sequence). This CDR3 contains 16 residues. V gave up 0 bases and J gave up 7 bases, with 13 bases separating them. Profiling relied on immunoSEQ multiplex PCR, and the TCRdb table lists in-frame clones only, not all of them. The sample shows roughly 130,000 clones, 80% to 90% of them seen only once. Specimen: peripheral blood, collected on day 0 of MenACWY control vaccination. The chain uses TRBV27 and TRBJ1-6; possibly TRBD1 for D (6 bases). This sequence originates from an adult in good health. The DNA for the CDR3 is TGTGCCAGCAGTTTATCGTCGGCAGGGGAGAATTCACCCCTCCACTTT. Translating gives CASSLSSAGENSPLHF.